Shown below are 32 T cell receptor beta chains from a single sample sequenced in a study of cytomegalovirus exposure and HLA in healthy donors. It was with 60 Vbeta and 13 Jbeta primers that the PCR ran. Generated by immunoSEQ multiplex PCR, the TCRdb table keeps only in-frame clones and is missing some. The sample holds about 140,000 clones, around 80% seen once. The specimen sequenced was PBMCs. These TCRs come from a woman in her 50s in good health and CMV-seropositive.

This sequence joins TRBV18 and TRBJ1-1; 8 positions match TRBD1. The CDR3 has 16 residues. From germline, CDR1 is KGHSH and CDR2 LQKENI. V lost 3 bases and J lost 5; bases outside the gene matches: 11. The CDR3 DNA follows: TGTGCCAGCTCACCTCTAAAGACAGGGGTGAGAACTGAAGCTTTCTTT. Its protein product is CASSPLKTGVRTEAFF.

The chain employs TRBV9 and TRBJ2-5; a possible D gene is TRBD2 (7 bases). Looked up from germline, CDR1 is SGDLS and CDR2 is YYNGEE. The CDR3 covers 16 residues. Trimming removed 4 bases at V and 1 base at J, with 17 bases between. The CDR3 spells CASSPGWRGPQETQYF. The CDR3 nucleotides read TGTGCCAGCAGCCCGGGGTGGCGGGGGCCCCAAGAGACCCAGTACTTC.

The chain couples TRBV19 to TRBJ1-5; weak D call: TRBD1 (6 bases). The CDR3 has 12 amino acids. Deletions cut 3 bases from V and 9 bases from J, with 9 bases between. The germline V gene encodes CDR1 LNHDA and CDR2 SQIVND (reference sequence). DNA for the CDR3: TGTGCCAGTAGTATCCAGGGGAGGCCCCAGCATTTT. It yields the protein CASSIQGRPQHF.

This clone was picked up a small number of times. The chain couples TRBV30 to TRBJ2-5; tentative D call: TRBD1 (6 bases). Judging by the DNA end, TRBJ2-7 fits better; the J call may be wrong. Germline CDR1 reads GTSNPN; CDR2 reads SVGIG (reference sequence). The CDR3 is 14 amino acids. CDR3 region: CAWRLTGSSYEQYF. For the CDR3, the DNA is TGTGCCTGGAGATTAACAGGGTCTAGCTACGAGCAGTACTTC.

The chain links TRBV6-5 to TRBJ2-7; 8 nucleotides align to TRBD1. This CDR3 contains 12 residues. Germline-derived CDR1 and CDR2 are MNHEY and SVGAGI. Trimming cost V 7 bases and J 5 bases; bases outside gene matches: 4. CDR3 in amino acids: CASKDRAHEQYF. The CDR3, as DNA: TGTGCCAGCAAGGACAGGGCACACGAGCAGTACTTC.

This clone appeared a single time. One junction end disagrees with the germline gene, perhaps due to a read error. The J gene is TRBJ2-5, the V gene TRBV29-1; D gene uncertain. The CDR3 runs 11 residues. CDR1 is SQVTM, CDR2 ANQGSEA, per germline. CDR3 in DNA: TGCAGCGTTGGACGTGGAGAGGCCCAGTACTTC. It codes for CSVGRGEAQYF.

V is TRBV7-3 and J is TRBJ2-7; 12 bases align to TRBD2. Germline CDR1 SGHTA, CDR2 FQGTGA. The CDR3 loop spans 15 amino acids. The junction had 3 bases not matched to a gene; V was cut back by 5 bases and J by 1 base. CDR3 residues: CASSLLAGGSYEQYF. The CDR3 DNA sequence: TGTGCCAGCAGCCTACTAGCGGGGGGTTCCTACGAGCAGTACTTC.

This chain links TRBV5-1 with TRBJ2-7; TRBD1 agrees at 9 bases. Unmatched junction bases numbered 6, after V lost 1 base and J lost 1 base. Germline CDR1 SGHRS, CDR2 YFSETQ. CDR3 length: 16 amino acids. The CDR3 region has the DNA TGCGCCAGCAGCTTGATGGGGACAGGGCTGTCCTACGAGCAGTACTTC. This codes for CASSLMGTGLSYEQYF. The entire variable domain, with the rest obtained from reference TRBV5-1 and TRBJ2-7, is as follows: KAGVTQTPRYLIKTRGQQVTLSCSPISGHRSVSWYQQTPGQGLQFLFEYFSETQRNKGNFPGRFSGRQFSNSRSEMNVSTLELGDSALYLCASSLMGTGLSYEQYFGPGTRLTVT.

V gene TRBV7-9 combines with J gene TRBJ2-7; 7 nucleotides match TRBD1. Germline V gives CDR1 SEHNR, CDR2 FQNEAQ (reference sequence). The trim removed 1 base at V and 3 bases at J, leaving 9 bases unmatched. This CDR3 contains 16 residues. CDR3 region: CASSLVSETGRYEQYF. CDR3 in DNA: TGTGCCAGCAGCTTAGTTAGCGAGACAGGGCGCTACGAGCAGTACTTC. Using reference TRBV7-9 and TRBJ2-7 for the parts outside the CDR3, the full variable domain is DTGVSQNPRHKITKRGQNVTFRCDPISEHNRLYWYRQTLGQGPEFLTYFQNEAQLEKSRLLSDRFSAERPKGSFSTLEIQRTEQGDSAMYLCASSLVSETGRYEQYFGPGTRLTVT.

This clone appeared a few times. The junction does not match germline at one end; this may be a read error. The J gene is TRBJ1-1, the V gene TRBV7-7; tentative D call: TRBD1 (5 bases). The germline V gene has CDR1 SSHAT and CDR2 FNYEAQ (reference sequence). The CDR3 runs 15 residues. In DNA, the CDR3 is TGTGCTAGCAGCTTACTGGGCAGGGATAACCCTGAAGCTTTCTTT. Its protein product is CASSLLGRDNPEAFF.

The chain uses TRBV2 and TRBJ2-7; TRBD1 matches at 10 bases. The V segment lost 4 bases and the J segment 3 bases; nucleotides outside the gene matches: 6. Germline lookup yields CDR1 SNHLY and CDR2 FYNNEI. This CDR3 region has 15 residues. The CDR3 sequence is CASSGFRTGGYEQYF. CDR3 nucleotide sequence: TGTGCCAGCAGTGGCTTTCGGACAGGGGGCTACGAGCAGTACTTC.

This sequence joins TRBV2 and TRBJ2-7, with 7 bases that match TRBD1. V lost 9 bases, J lost 3 bases, and 5 bases stayed unmatched. This CDR3 contains 12 residues. CDR1 and CDR2 from the germline V gene are SNHLY and FYNNEI. As DNA, the CDR3 is TGTGCCAGTGACAGGGAAGGCTACGAGCAGTACTTC. As protein: CASDREGYEQYF.

The chain carries TRBV27 and TRBJ2-1, with 10 positions matching TRBD1. CDR3 length: 14 amino acids. J lost 4 bases, V lost 6 bases, and 3 bases had no gene match. The germline CDR1 and CDR2 sequences are MNHEY and SMNVEV (reference sequence). CDR3 in amino acids: CASSPGQGYNEQFF. The CDR3 DNA is TGTGCCAGCAGCCCGGGACAGGGGTACAATGAGCAGTTCTTC.

V usage is TRBV6-5 and J usage is TRBJ1-1; no reliable D call. This CDR3 spans 14 amino acids. V was shortened by 1 base and J by 0 bases, with 6 bases between the two germline ends. Germline V lookup: CDR1 MNHEY, CDR2 SVGAGI. As DNA, the CDR3 is TGTGCCAGCAGTTACTTCGGTATGAACACTGAAGCTTTCTTT. As protein: CASSYFGMNTEAFF.

The chain joins TRBV5-1 to TRBJ1-2; 9 positions match TRBD1. The CDR3 spans 13 residues. The V gene end was trimmed by 4 bases and the J gene end by 7 bases; junction bases not matched to a gene: 5. Germline values: CDR1 SGHRS, CDR2 YFSETQ. The CDR3, as DNA: TGCGCCAGCAGCCACCGGGACAGGGCTGGCTACACCTTC. Encoded protein: CASSHRDRAGYTF.

The chain is built from TRBV6-1 and TRBJ1-4, with D tentatively TRBD1 (6 bases). The germline CDR1 and CDR2 sequences are MNHNS and SASEGT. The CDR3 totals 14 residues. The V gene lost 6 bases and the J gene lost 5 bases, with 13 bases spanning the gap. CDR3 sequence (DNA): TGTGCCAGCAGCGGGGACACGGAGAATGAAAAACTGTTTTTT. This translates into CASSGDTENEKLFF.

V and J are TRBV19 and TRBJ1-1; the match to TRBD1 covers 7 bases. This CDR3 region has 13 residues. The V gene end was trimmed by 10 bases and the J gene end by 5 bases; junction bases not matched to a gene: 10. Per germline, CDR1 LNHDA and CDR2 SQIVND (reference sequence). The CDR3 nucleotides read TGTGCCACTCTGACAGGGCGAAGGACTGAAGCTTTCTTT. Its protein is CATLTGRRTEAFF.

The rearrangement uses TRBV5-1 and TRBJ2-7; 10 bases agree with TRBD1. Unmatched junction bases numbered 2, after V lost 5 bases and J lost 0 bases. The germline V gene encodes CDR1 SGHRS and CDR2 YFSETQ. The CDR3 totals 14 residues. The CDR3 loop is CASRGQGSSYEQYF. CDR3 bases: TGCGCCAGCAGGGGACAGGGGAGCTCCTACGAGCAGTACTTC. Using reference TRBV5-1 and TRBJ2-7 for the parts outside the CDR3, the full variable domain is KAGVTQTPRYLIKTRGQQVTLSCSPISGHRSVSWYQQTPGQGLQFLFEYFSETQRNKGNFPGRFSGRQFSNSRSEMNVSTLELGDSALYLCASRGQGSSYEQYFGPGTRLTVT.

The rearrangement links TRBV28 to TRBJ2-7; maybe TRBD1 (6 bases). The germline gives CDR1 MDHEN, CDR2 SYDVKM. V lost 8 bases to trimming and J lost 3 bases, with 17 bases between them. The CDR3 contains 14 residues. The CDR3 DNA reads TGTGCCAGCGCCCGAGGGGGAGAAGGCTACGAGCAGTACTTC. This gives the protein CASARGGEGYEQYF.

The chain has TRBV28 and TRBJ2-5; D remains unclear. CDR3 size: 15 residues. The V gene lost 5 bases and the J gene lost 5 bases, with 18 bases spanning the gap. Germline CDR1 and CDR2: MDHEN and SYDVKM. This CDR3 reads CASSLRRADTETQYF. The CDR3 DNA is TGTGCCAGCAGTCTGCGACGTGCGGATACGGAGACCCAGTACTTC.

The chain links TRBV28 to TRBJ2-7; 10 bases match TRBD2. The CDR3 has 14 amino acids. With V trimmed by 6 bases and J by 5 bases, 7 bases remained unmatched. Germline V gives CDR1 MDHEN, CDR2 SYDVKM. CDR3 amino acids: CASSVSGGADEQYF. CDR3 in DNA: TGTGCCAGCAGCGTCAGCGGGGGGGCCGACGAGCAGTACTTC.

The gene calls are TRBV30 and TRBJ2-3; D possibly corresponds to TRBD2 (6 bases). V dropped 1 base and J dropped 6 bases, with 11 bases sitting between them. CDR1 and CDR2 (germline): GTSNPN, SVGIG (reference sequence). This CDR3 comprises 13 residues. For the CDR3, the DNA is TGTGCCTGGAGTGCGGGGGTGCAGGATACGCAGTATTTT. Its protein product is CAWSAGVQDTQYF.

The chain uses TRBV27 and TRBJ1-1, with D unclear. Germline CDR1 and CDR2: MNHEY and SMNVEV (reference sequence). V was trimmed by 1 base and J by 1 base, leaving 10 bases between them. The CDR3 is made up of 15 amino acids. This CDR3 reads CASSLLPGSNTEAFF. The CDR3 DNA sequence: TGTGCCAGCAGTTTATTGCCAGGCTCGAACACTGAAGCTTTCTTT.

The rearrangement joins TRBV30 to TRBJ1-4; D is perhaps TRBD1 (5 bases). Germline V gives CDR1 GTSNPN, CDR2 SVGIG (reference sequence). The germline V and J ends were trimmed by 3 bases and 7 bases, with 12 bases remaining between them. The CDR3 has 13 amino acids. The CDR3 sequence: CAWRTGGVEKLFF. The CDR3 DNA sequence: TGTGCCTGGAGAACCGGGGGAGTTGAAAAACTGTTTTTT.

The chain uses TRBV5-1 and TRBJ2-3; tentatively, D is TRBD2 (6 bases). V shed 4 bases and J shed 6 bases, with 18 bases lying between them. The CDR3 totals 15 residues. The germline V gene encodes CDR1 SGHRS and CDR2 YFSETQ. The CDR3 nucleotides are TGCGCCAGCAGCCAGGACCGAGCCGCGGGGGATACGCAGTATTTT. Translation gives CASSQDRAAGDTQYF.

The rearrangement links TRBV5-4 to TRBJ2-1; 9 bases match TRBD2. With V trimmed by 10 bases and J by 7 bases, 9 bases remained unmatched. The germline V gene encodes CDR1 SGHNT and CDR2 YYREEE (reference sequence). The CDR3 has 13 residues. CDR3 DNA: TGTGCCGGGGGGCGGGGGGGCCAGAATGAGCAGTTCTTC. This encodes CAGGRGGQNEQFF.

The chain uses TRBV6-4 and TRBJ2-3; D might be TRBD2 (6 bases). The V gene lost 4 bases and the J gene lost 0 bases, with 11 bases spanning the gap. CDR1 is MRHNA, CDR2 SNTAGT, per germline. This CDR3 comprises 15 residues. CDR3 loop: CASSGGGESTDTQYF. CDR3 bases: TGTGCCAGCAGTGGCGGCGGGGAGAGCACAGATACGCAGTATTTT.

This chain joins TRBV6-5 and TRBJ2-4; unclear D gene. The CDR3 is 15 amino acids. Germline V gene data show CDR1 as MNHEY and CDR2 as SVGAGI. V lost 4 bases to trimming and J lost 0 bases, with 10 bases between them. CDR3 region: CASSSLRVAKNIQYF. Here the CDR3 DNA reads TGTGCCAGCAGTTCCCTAAGAGTAGCCAAAAACATTCAGTACTTC.

This clone has more than one count but fewer than ten. The V and J genes are TRBV18 and TRBJ2-7, with TRBD1 matching 11 bases. The V segment lost 4 bases and the J segment 6 bases; nucleotides outside the gene matches: 8. This CDR3 region has 15 residues. CDR1 and CDR2 from the germline V gene are KGHSH and LQKENI. CDR3 residues: CASSLGGDRGAEQYF. For the CDR3, the DNA is TGTGCCAGCTCACTAGGCGGGGACAGGGGGGCCGAGCAGTACTTC.

The J gene is TRBJ2-1, the V gene TRBV7-9; maybe TRBD2 (6 bases). V was trimmed by 2 bases and J by 6 bases, leaving 8 bases between them. The CDR3 extends over 13 amino acids. Germline loops: CDR1 SEHNR, CDR2 FQNEAQ (reference sequence). The CDR3: CASSLIAANEQFF. CDR3 in DNA: TGTGCCAGCAGCTTAATAGCGGCCAATGAGCAGTTCTTC.

This clone was observed a few times. The V call is TRBV7-3, the J call TRBJ2-7, with D uncertain. Per germline, CDR1 SGHTA and CDR2 FQGTGA. This CDR3 region has 13 residues. V dropped 5 bases and J dropped 0 bases, with 8 bases sitting between them. CDR3 region: CASSPSTSYEQYF. CDR3 sequence (DNA): TGTGCCAGCAGCCCTTCTACCTCCTACGAGCAGTACTTC. The full variable domain, with the rest looked up from reference TRBV7-3 and TRBJ2-7, is GAGVSQTPSNKVTEKGKYVELRCDPISGHTALYWYRQSLGQGPEFLIYFQGTGAADDSGLPNDRFFAVRPEGSVSTLKIQRTERGDSAVYLCASSPSTSYEQYFGPGTRLTVT.

This sequence joins TRBV4-3 and TRBJ2-1, with a weak D call TRBD2 (5 bases). The germline gives CDR1 LGHNA, CDR2 YSLEER. This CDR3 has 18 amino acids. The V and J ends lost 0 bases and 4 bases respectively, with 19 bases between them. The CDR3 region has the DNA TGCGCCAGCAGCCAAGATTCCCGCCACCCGGGAACTTACAATGAGCAGTTCTTC. Translation gives CASSQDSRHPGTYNEQFF.